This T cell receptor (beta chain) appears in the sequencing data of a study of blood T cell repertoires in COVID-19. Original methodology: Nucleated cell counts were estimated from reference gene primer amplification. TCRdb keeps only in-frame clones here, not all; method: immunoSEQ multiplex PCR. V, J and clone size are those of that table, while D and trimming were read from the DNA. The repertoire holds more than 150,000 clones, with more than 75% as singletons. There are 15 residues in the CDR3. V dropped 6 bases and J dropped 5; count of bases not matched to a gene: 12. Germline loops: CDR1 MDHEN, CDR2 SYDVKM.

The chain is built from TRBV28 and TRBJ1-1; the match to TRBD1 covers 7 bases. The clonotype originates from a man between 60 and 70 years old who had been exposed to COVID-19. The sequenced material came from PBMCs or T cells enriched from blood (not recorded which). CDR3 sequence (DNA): TGTGCCAGCAGCCAAAGGGACAGCCTAAAGACTGAAGCTTTCTTT. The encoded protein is CASSQRDSLKTEAFF.